The 32 T cell receptor beta chains below all came from one sample that was sequenced in a study of control samples from healthy donors and cancer patients. Profiled with immunoSEQ multiplex PCR; TCRdb holds only in-frame clones, not every one. The data contain about 54,000 clones, approximately 95% of them singletons. The material sequenced was blood. All receptors come from a woman in her twenties or thirties in good health.

This clone was counted once. The chain employs TRBV19 and TRBJ2-7, with 7 bases matching TRBD2. CDR1 and CDR2 from the germline V gene are LNHDA and SQIVND (reference sequence). The CDR3 is made up of 13 amino acids. Losses at the gene ends were 5 bases for V and 3 bases for J; bases not matched to a gene: 4. The chain's CDR3 is CASSLGLGYEQYF. The CDR3 nucleotides read TGTGCCAGTAGTTTAGGACTAGGCTACGAGCAGTACTTC.

V and J are TRBV27 and TRBJ1-6; TRBD1 aligns across 7 bases. The V gene's germline CDR1 is MNHEY and CDR2 SMNVEV (reference sequence). With 5 bases clipped from V and 0 bases from J, the junction kept 4 bases outside the gene matches. The CDR3 is 16 residues long. The CDR3 DNA sequence: TGTGCCAGCAGTCCACAGGGGAGCTCCTATAATTCACCCCTCCACTTT. As protein: CASSPQGSSYNSPLHF.

The V gene is TRBV28, the J gene TRBJ1-5; D call uncertain. Germline values: CDR1 MDHEN, CDR2 SYDVKM. V dropped 5 bases and J dropped 0 bases, with 11 bases sitting between them. The CDR3 length is 15 residues. The CDR3 spells CASSLRAASNQPQHF. The CDR3 DNA follows: TGTGCCAGCAGTCTCCGGGCGGCTAGCAATCAGCCCCAGCATTTT.

The genes are TRBV23-1 and TRBJ2-7; the match to TRBD2 covers 12 bases. TRBV23-1 qualifies as an ORF whose function is uncertain. The V segment lost 8 bases and the J segment 4 bases; nucleotides outside the gene matches: 15. The CDR3 loop spans 17 amino acids. CDR3: CASPTTSGRRCWYEQYF. The CDR3 DNA follows: TGCGCCAGCCCTACGACTAGCGGGAGACGGTGTTGGTACGAGCAGTACTTC.

This CDR3 is CAWSGGRARTGELFF. CDR3 coding DNA: TGTGCCTGGAGTGGAGGCAGGGCGAGGACCGGGGAGCTGTTTTTT. V usage is TRBV30 and J usage is TRBJ2-2, with a weak D call TRBD1 (5 bases). Germline V gene sequence: CDR1 GTSNPN, CDR2 SVGIG (reference sequence). V lost 1 base to trimming and J lost 5 bases, with 14 bases between them. This CDR3 has 15 residues.

The rearrangement joins TRBV30 to TRBJ2-2; 12 bases are shared with TRBD2. Germline CDR1 and CDR2: GTSNPN and SVGIG (reference sequence). The trim removed 0 bases at V and 5 bases at J, leaving 10 bases unmatched. The CDR3 length is 18 residues. Written as DNA, the CDR3 is TGTGCCTGGAGTGTACAGCCCTCCGGACTAGCGGGAACCGGGGAGCTGTTTTTT. Translated: CAWSVQPSGLAGTGELFF.

V usage is TRBV28 and J usage is TRBJ2-7, with 11 nucleotides matching TRBD2. The V and J ends lost 2 bases and 3 bases, in that order; junction bases with no gene match: 6. The CDR3 totals 16 residues. CDR1 MDHEN and CDR2 SYDVKM come from the germline V gene. CDR3 in DNA: TGTGCCAGCAGTTTAGTCGGTAGCGGGAGGGACTACGAGCAGTACTTC. Translating it yields CASSLVGSGRDYEQYF.

This CDR3 reads CAISVSGSGNTIYF. For the CDR3, the DNA is TGTGCCATCAGTGTGTCGGGTTCTGGAAACACCATATATTTT. The rearrangement joins TRBV10-3 to TRBJ1-3, with unresolved D. Per the germline V gene, CDR1 is ENHRY and CDR2 is SYGVKD. Trimming removed 4 bases at V and 1 base at J, with 8 bases between. This CDR3 is built from 14 residues.

This chain joins TRBV6-1 and TRBJ2-7; weak D call: TRBD2 (5 bases). Germline V gives CDR1 MNHNS, CDR2 SASEGT. The germline V and J ends were trimmed by 2 bases and 3 bases, with 14 bases remaining between them. CDR3 length: 15 amino acids. CDR3 region: CASSEFLEGVYEQYF. The CDR3 DNA reads TGTGCCAGCAGTGAATTTCTAGAGGGAGTCTACGAGCAGTACTTC.

J is TRBJ2-1 and V is TRBV10-3, with 9 bases matching TRBD2. V trimming: 6 bases; J trimming: 6 bases; junction bases outside the gene matches: 6. Germline loops: CDR1 ENHRY, CDR2 SYGVKD. This CDR3 spans 14 amino acids. CDR3 in amino acids: CAIRPPAGGNEQFF. For the CDR3, the DNA is TGTGCCATCAGGCCGCCAGCGGGAGGCAATGAGCAGTTCTTC.

The chain joins TRBV3-1 (or the pseudogene TRBV3-2) to TRBJ2-2; perhaps TRBD2 as D (5 bases). Trimming removed 3 bases at V and 6 bases at J, with 11 bases between. This CDR3 contains 14 residues. Germline-derived CDR1 and CDR2 are LGHDT and YNNKEL (reference sequence). Here the CDR3 DNA reads TGTGCCAGCAGCCAGCAAGGCGGGTCCGGGGAGCTGTTTTTT. Amino acid sequence: CASSQQGGSGELFF.

The chain links TRBV4-1 to TRBJ2-7; D is unclear. CDR1 MGHRA and CDR2 YSYEKL come from the germline V gene. The V end was cut by 1 base, the J end by 3 bases, with 13 bases between. The CDR3 runs to 15 residues. CDR3 residues: CASSQVLDPIYEQYF. CDR3 coding DNA: TGCGCCAGCAGCCAAGTTCTGGACCCAATCTACGAGCAGTACTTC.

This clone was seen just once. V and J are TRBV30 and TRBJ2-7; either TRBD1 or TRBD2 may supply D (6 bases each). This CDR3 contains 11 residues. V shed 8 bases and J shed 1 base, with 9 bases lying between them. Germline values: CDR1 GTSNPN, CDR2 SVGIG (reference sequence). The chain's CDR3 is CAGGQSYEQYF. The CDR3 DNA reads as TGTGCCGGGGGGCAGTCCTACGAGCAGTACTTC.

This chain links TRBV4-1 with TRBJ2-7; 9 bases are shared with TRBD1. CDR1 and CDR2 (germline): MGHRA, YSYEKL. Trimming cost V 4 bases and J 4 bases; bases outside gene matches: 8. The CDR3 is 15 amino acids. CDR3 sequence: CASSPGQGTIYEQYF. The CDR3 nucleotides read TGCGCCAGCAGCCCGGGACAGGGAACTATTTACGAGCAGTACTTC.

The chain has TRBV6-4 and TRBJ2-2; D is ambiguous. The V and J ends lost 0 bases and 4 bases respectively, with 9 bases between them. The CDR3 has 15 amino acids. Germline lookup yields CDR1 MRHNA and CDR2 SNTAGT. CDR3 nucleotides: TGTGCCAGCAGTGACTCTAGGGAAGGCACCGGGGAGCTGTTTTTT. Encoded protein: CASSDSREGTGELFF.

The rearrangement joins TRBV4-1 to TRBJ1-5; D is unclear. CDR1 is MGHRA and CDR2 is YSYEKL in the germline V gene. The ends were cut back, 0 bases at V and 2 bases at J, with 11 bases in the middle. The CDR3 totals 16 residues. CDR3 DNA: TGCGCCAGCAGCCAAGAACTGGGTTTGGGCAATCAGCCCCAGCATTTT. This codes for CASSQELGLGNQPQHF.

The genes are TRBV29-1 and TRBJ2-2; D unresolved. CDR3 length: 12 residues. The germline gives CDR1 SQVTM, CDR2 ANQGSEA. The CDR3 spells CSVRASSGELFF. CDR3 DNA: TGCTCCGTTCGCGCCAGTTCCGGGGAGCTGTTTTTT.

The gene calls are TRBV19 and TRBJ2-2; possible D gene TRBD2, 5 bases. CDR3 length: 14 residues. The V gene lost 1 base and the J gene lost 5 bases, with 8 bases spanning the gap. Germline lookup yields CDR1 LNHDA and CDR2 SQIVND (reference sequence). CDR3 in DNA: TGTGCCAGTAGTATAGGGTCGGGAACCGGGGAGCTGTTTTTT. Amino acids: CASSIGSGTGELFF.

The chain couples TRBV7-3 to TRBJ1-5; no clear D gene. Germline V CDR1 and CDR2: SGHTA, FQGTGA. Deletions cut 6 bases from V and 3 bases from J, with 9 bases between. This CDR3 is built from 13 residues. The CDR3 DNA reads as TGTGCCAGCAGTAAAGGGCCCAATCAGCCCCAGCATTTT. Its translation: CASSKGPNQPQHF.

This clone was observed a single time. One end of the junction does not line up with germline, which may come from a read error. The sample holds other DNA sequences that translate to the same CDR3. The chain combines TRBV5-5 with TRBJ2-7; 7 bases match TRBD1. The CDR3 contains 14 residues. Germline CDR1 reads SGHKS; CDR2 reads YYEKEE (reference sequence). The CDR3 region is CASSLAGGSYEQYF. DNA for the CDR3: TGTGCCAGTAGCTTGGCAGGGGGCTCCTACGAGCAGTACTTC. The whole variable domain, filled in from reference TRBV5-5 and TRBJ2-7, reads DAGVTQSPTHLIKTRGQQVTLRCSPISGHKSVSWYQQVLGQGPQFIFQYYEKEERGRGNFPDRFSARQFPNYSSELNVNALLLGDSALYLCASSLAGGSYEQYFGPGTRLTVT.

CDR3 DNA sequence: TGTGCCAGCAGTGAAAGGGAAGGCAACTATGGCTACACCTTC. It translates to CASSEREGNYGYTF. The chain joins TRBV2 to TRBJ1-2; D unclear. The CDR3 is 14 amino acids. The V gene lost 2 bases and the J gene lost 2 bases, with 9 bases spanning the gap. CDR1 and CDR2 from the germline V gene are SNHLY and FYNNEI.

The chain joins TRBV28 to TRBJ2-5, with D perhaps assigned TRBD1 or TRBD2 (6 bases each). V was shortened by 2 bases and J by 5 bases, with 12 bases between the two germline ends. The germline V gene has CDR1 MDHEN and CDR2 SYDVKM. CDR3 length: 14 residues. This CDR3 is CASSLEWGAETQYF. The CDR3 DNA sequence: TGTGCCAGCAGTTTAGAGTGGGGGGCGGAGACCCAGTACTTC.

The CDR3 bases are TGTGCCAGCAGCGACGACGGCTATGGCTACACCTTC. Encoded protein: CASSDDGYGYTF. The rearrangement joins TRBV9 to TRBJ1-2; D is undetermined. The V end was cut by 3 bases, the J end by 4 bases, with 7 bases between. The CDR3 is made up of 12 amino acids. CDR1 is SGDLS, CDR2 YYNGEE, per germline.

The chain recombines TRBV5-3 with TRBJ2-7; the D is unclear. TRBV5-3 is an ORF, with its function uncertain. This CDR3 is 16 amino acids long. Trimming took off 0 bases at V and 1 base at J, with 14 bases between the two ends. CDR3 bases: TGTGCCAGAAGCTTGGGGTTGGGCGGATCTTCCTACGAGCAGTACTTC. It encodes CARSLGLGGSSYEQYF.

Written as DNA, the CDR3 is TGTGCCTGGAGTTCAGGGCTAAATTCACCCCTCCACTTT. This gives the protein CAWSSGLNSPLHF. The J gene is TRBJ1-6, the V gene TRBV30, with D perhaps matching TRBD1 (5 bases). Germline V gene lookup returns CDR1 GTSNPN and CDR2 SVGIG (reference sequence). CDR3 length: 13 residues. The V gene lost 2 bases and the J gene lost 7 bases, with 9 bases spanning the gap.

This rearrangement joins TRBV6-2 or TRBV6-3 to TRBJ2-1; 7 positions agree with TRBD1. The germline CDR1 and CDR2 sequences are MNHEY and SVGEGT. The CDR3 is 15 amino acids. J gave up 5 bases and V 5 bases, and 9 bases lay outside the gene matches. The CDR3 spells CASSRLADRNNEQFF. CDR3 bases: TGTGCCAGCAGTCGCCTTGCGGACAGGAACAATGAGCAGTTCTTC.

The chain links TRBV28 to TRBJ1-3, with D possibly being TRBD1 (6 bases). Germline values: CDR1 MDHEN, CDR2 SYDVKM. The germline V and J ends were trimmed by 2 bases and 6 bases, with 17 bases remaining between them. This CDR3 region has 16 residues. DNA for the CDR3: TGTGCCAGCAGTTTAGGGGGCCAAATATGGGAAAACACCATATATTTT. Its translation: CASSLGGQIWENTIYF. Drawing the rest from reference TRBV28 and TRBJ1-3, the complete variable domain is DVKVTQSSRYLVKRTGEKVFLECVQDMDHENMFWYRQDPGLGLRLIYFSYDVKMKEKGDIPEGYSVSREKKERFSLILESASTNQTSMYLCASSLGGQIWENTIYFGEGSWLTVV.

The chain recombines TRBV6-2 or TRBV6-3 with TRBJ2-3; 13 bases agree with TRBD2. This CDR3 spans 17 amino acids. In germline, CDR1 is MNHEY, CDR2 SVGEGT. The ends lost 5 bases at V and 3 bases at J; junction bases unmatched: 8. The CDR3 DNA is TGTGCCAGCAGTAGGACTAGCGGGGGAGAGCAGACAGATACGCAGTATTTT. This encodes CASSRTSGGEQTDTQYF.

This chain links TRBV5-1 with TRBJ2-3; the match to TRBD2 covers 11 bases. The CDR3 totals 17 residues. V dropped 4 bases and J dropped 4; count of bases not matched to a gene: 11. Germline values: CDR1 SGHRS, CDR2 YFSETQ. The CDR3 nucleotides are TGCGCCAGCAGCAGAACCTCTGGACTAGCGGGTTCAGATACGCAGTATTTT. Residues: CASSRTSGLAGSDTQYF.

This clone has a single count. This rearrangement joins TRBV5-1 to TRBJ2-2; maybe TRBD2 (6 bases). CDR3 size: 13 residues. V was pared by 6 bases and J by 2 bases, with 8 bases between. The germline CDR1 and CDR2 sequences are SGHRS and YFSETQ. The DNA for the CDR3 is TGCGCCAGCATGCGGGGAAACACCGGGGAGCTGTTTTTT. This sequence encodes CASMRGNTGELFF. Looking up the rest from reference TRBV5-1 and TRBJ2-2 gives the full variable domain: KAGVTQTPRYLIKTRGQQVTLSCSPISGHRSVSWYQQTPGQGLQFLFEYFSETQRNKGNFPGRFSGRQFSNSRSEMNVSTLELGDSALYLCASMRGNTGELFFGEGSRLTVL.

The chain joins TRBV4-2 to TRBJ2-5, with TRBD1 matching over 7 bases. Germline CDR1 is LGHNA and CDR2 is YNFKEQ. V dropped 4 bases and J dropped 5; count of bases not matched to a gene: 16. This CDR3 has 17 residues. As DNA, the CDR3 is TGTGCCAGCAGCCCGCGTGTAAGGACAGGTGAGGGGGAGACCCAGTACTTC. Translating gives CASSPRVRTGEGETQYF.

The chain carries TRBV3-1 (or the pseudogene TRBV3-2) and TRBJ2-1; D is unclear. The CDR3 consists of 15 residues. V lost 2 bases, J lost 10 bases, and 18 bases lay in between. CDR1 and CDR2 (germline): LGHDT, YNNKEL (reference sequence). CDR3 coding DNA: TGTGCCAGCAGCCAAAACCCAGGAAGGGAACGAGAGCAGTTCTTC. Its protein product is CASSQNPGREREQFF.